This T cell receptor (beta chain) was recovered during a study of cytomegalovirus exposure and HLA in healthy donors. Study background: An earlier analysis identified approximately 110 million unique TCR beta sequences in about 179 million T cells.

In germline, CDR1 is MNHNY, CDR2 SVGAGI (reference sequence). Trimming pared 6 bases from V and 0 bases from J, leaving 9 bases between. This CDR3 is 14 amino acids long. The study ran its PCR with 60 Vbeta and 13 Jbeta primers. Sequenced by immunoSEQ multiplex PCR; TCRdb stores in-frame clones only, minus some. The table shows 150,000 to 200,000 clones, with roughly 80% occurring only once. The clonotype was recovered from a man between 35 and 55 years old in good health and CMV-seropositive. The chain carries TRBV6-6 and TRBJ2-4; D gene ambiguous. What was sequenced was PBMCs. CDR3 coding DNA: TGTGCCAGCAGCCCTGAACTAGCCAAAAACATTCAGTACTTC. This translates into CASSPELAKNIQYF.